The 23 T cell receptor beta chains in this list originate from one sample, sequenced in a study of spatial heterogeneity in lung cancer. TCRdb processed the 5' RACE reads anew with MiXCR; each CDR3 protein has one entry. The sample shows around 4,000 distinct CDR3 sequences, about 21% of them seen only once. Time point described: sample taken at primary tumor resection. No cell sorting; template was whole RNA from tumor, lung tissue or PBMC. Material: normal lung tissue next to the tumor, obtained at surgery. These receptors were taken from a female donor with early-stage non-small cell lung cancer.

V is TRBV6-2 or TRBV6-3 and J is TRBJ2-7; D unclear. The length of the CDR3 is 16 residues. The V and J ends lost 0 bases and 0 bases respectively, with 12 bases between them. Germline V lookup: CDR1 MNHEY, CDR2 SVGEGT. In nucleotides, the CDR3 is TGTGCCAGCAGTTACTCAGGACGTGACGTCTCCTACGAGCAGTACTTC. This codes for CASSYSGRDVSYEQYF.

The gene calls are TRBV6-5 and TRBJ2-7; TRBD1 aligns across 8 bases. The germline gives CDR1 MNHEY, CDR2 SVGAGI. J gave up 1 base and V 6 bases, and 5 bases lay outside the gene matches. The CDR3 is 14 amino acids. The DNA of the CDR3 is TGTGCCAGCAGGTCCACAGGGGGTTCCTACGAGCAGTACTTC. Amino acid sequence: CASRSTGGSYEQYF.

This clonotype is labeled medium-sized. V gene TRBV6-4 combines with J gene TRBJ2-1, with D perhaps TRBD1 (5 bases). V was shortened by 4 bases and J by 2 bases, with 6 bases between the two germline ends. The length of the CDR3 is 13 residues. Germline assignment: CDR1 MRHNA and CDR2 SNTAGT. CDR3 nucleotides: TGTGCCAGCAGTGGGGGCCCCTACAATGAGCAGTTCTTC. Protein product: CASSGGPYNEQFF.

This clonotype showed up many times. This chain links TRBV18 with TRBJ2-5, with 15 bases fitting TRBD2. Trimming took 2 bases from V and 0 from J; bases not matched to a gene: 1. This CDR3 comprises 17 residues. Per the germline V gene, CDR1 is KGHSH and CDR2 is LQKENI. The DNA of the CDR3 is TGTGCCAGCTCACCAGGGACTAGCGGGAGGCACCAAGAGACCCAGTACTTC. This codes for CASSPGTSGRHQETQYF.

At least ten counts were recorded for this clonotype. The chain combines TRBV5-5 with TRBJ2-6; D is perhaps TRBD1 (6 bases). Between the trimmed V and J ends, which lost 4 bases and 2 bases, there was a span of 10 bases. The germline CDR1 and CDR2 sequences are SGHKS and YYEKEE (reference sequence). CDR3 length: 15 residues. CDR3 bases: TGTGCCAGCAGCCCCCAGGGGACTGGGGCCAACGTCCTGACTTTC. Amino acids: CASSPQGTGANVLTF.

By proportion, this clonotype is medium-sized. This chain joins TRBV5-1 and TRBJ2-1; D perhaps matches TRBD1 (6 bases). Deletions cut 3 bases from V and 1 base from J, with 14 bases between. The CDR3 sequence is 16 residues long. CDR1 and CDR2 (germline): SGHRS, YFSETQ. The CDR3 DNA is TGCGCCAGCAGCTCTGGGATGGACAGATCCTACAATGAGCAGTTCTTC. Amino acids: CASSSGMDRSYNEQFF.

This clonotype is large by share. This chain links TRBV28 with TRBJ2-7; no clear D gene. The germline V gene encodes CDR1 MDHEN and CDR2 SYDVKM. The CDR3 is 11 residues long. The ends were cut back, 6 bases at V and 6 bases at J, with 9 bases in the middle. The CDR3 DNA reads as TGTGCCAGCAGCTCTAGACCCGAGCAGTACTTC. Its translation: CASSSRPEQYF. The complete variable domain, with remaining parts taken from reference TRBV28 and TRBJ2-7, reads DVKVTQSSRYLVKRTGEKVFLECVQDMDHENMFWYRQDPGLGLRLIYFSYDVKMKEKGDIPEGYSVSREKKERFSLILESASTNQTSMYLCASSSRPEQYFGPGTRLTVT.

By its share, this clonotype is medium-sized. The V and J genes are TRBV7-2 and TRBJ2-7, with 9 bases aligning to TRBD2. The length of the CDR3 is 17 residues. J lost 4 bases, V lost 5 bases, and 15 bases had no gene match. CDR1 SGHTA and CDR2 FQGNSA come from the germline V gene. Here the CDR3 DNA reads TGTGCCAGCAGCCCCCTCGGCGGGCGGGGGGGTAGGTACGAGCAGTACTTC. Its protein product is CASSPLGGRGGRYEQYF.

By frequency in the sample, this clonotype is medium-sized. The chain links TRBV6-1 to TRBJ2-2, with 10 bases aligning to TRBD2. This CDR3 region has 16 residues. The ends lost 2 bases at V and 7 bases at J; junction bases unmatched: 7. Germline-derived CDR1 and CDR2 are MNHNS and SASEGT. Here the CDR3 reads CASSESVAGGIGELFF. The CDR3 DNA reads TGTGCCAGCAGTGAAAGTGTAGCGGGAGGAATCGGGGAGCTGTTTTTT.

Many counts were recorded for this clonotype. The V and J genes are TRBV4-3 and TRBJ2-5, with TRBD1 matching 7 bases. V was pared by 0 bases and J by 6 bases, with 4 bases of the junction left unmatched. CDR3 length: 14 amino acids. Germline-derived CDR1 and CDR2 are LGHNA and YSLEER. The CDR3 DNA sequence: TGCGCCAGCAGCCAAGATACAGGGGCGCAGACCCAGTACTTC. Encoded protein: CASSQDTGAQTQYF.

This clonotype was observed many times. The genes are TRBV18 and TRBJ1-3; no firm D call. The CDR3 has 13 residues. Germline V gives CDR1 KGHSH, CDR2 LQKENI. Trimming cost V 6 bases and J 4 bases, with 10 bases left between them. The CDR3 DNA is TGTGCCAGCTCGACGGGAGCCGGAAACACCATATATTTT. Translated: CASSTGAGNTIYF.

The chain's CDR3 is CASSYSRSTFPHDNEQFF. In DNA form, the CDR3 reads TGTGCCAGCAGTTACTCCAGATCGACTTTCCCCCACGACAATGAGCAGTTCTTC. The chain combines TRBV6-2 or TRBV6-3 with TRBJ2-1; D is ambiguous. Per the germline V gene, CDR1 is MNHEY and CDR2 is SVGEGT. The ends were cut back, 0 bases at V and 5 bases at J, with 20 bases in the middle. The CDR3 loop spans 18 amino acids.

This clonotype is deemed medium-sized. V and J are TRBV7-9 and TRBJ2-3, with D hard to call. Germline CDR1 SEHNR, CDR2 FQNEAQ (reference sequence). The CDR3 covers 14 residues. With 1 base removed from V and 1 base from J, the gap between germline ends came to 6 bases. CDR3 residues: CASSLGGRTDTQYF. As DNA, the CDR3 is TGTGCCAGCAGCTTAGGCGGACGCACAGATACGCAGTATTTT. Full variable domain (outside the CDR3, taken from reference TRBV7-9 and TRBJ2-3): DTGVSQNPRHKITKRGQNVTFRCDPISEHNRLYWYRQTLGQGPEFLTYFQNEAQLEKSRLLSDRFSAERPKGSFSTLEIQRTEQGDSAMYLCASSLGGRTDTQYFGPGTRLTVL.

This clonotype was counted at least ten times. This chain connects TRBV12-3 or TRBV12-4 to TRBJ2-5; D remains ambiguous. Trimming pared 5 bases from V and 4 bases from J, leaving 11 bases between. This CDR3 spans 13 amino acids. The CDR3, as DNA: TGTGCCAGCAGTCCCCCGGAAGGAGAGACCCAGTACTTC. Protein: CASSPPEGETQYF.

This clonotype has just a few counts. V and J are TRBV19 and TRBJ2-1; D unresolved. The CDR3 has 12 residues. V lost 3 bases, J lost 9 bases, and 9 bases lay in between. Per germline, CDR1 LNHDA and CDR2 SQIVND (reference sequence). The CDR3 coding sequence is TGTGCCAGTAGTATTGGGGTGGGTGAGCAGTTCTTC. It encodes CASSIGVGEQFF.

This clonotype was recorded many times. The V and J genes are TRBV7-2 and TRBJ2-5; 7 bases agree with TRBD1. The V gene's germline CDR1 is SGHTA and CDR2 FQGNSA. V trimming: 5 bases; J trimming: 3 bases; junction bases outside the gene matches: 6. The CDR3 runs 14 residues. DNA of the CDR3: TGTGCCAGCAGCCACACAGGGGAAAAAGAGACCCAGTACTTC. Translated, it gives CASSHTGEKETQYF.

This clonotype is judged medium-sized. This chain links TRBV5-1 with TRBJ2-5, with a tentative D call TRBD2 (5 bases). The V end lost 4 bases, the J end lost 1 base, and 14 bases lay between the germline ends. The germline CDR1 and CDR2 sequences are SGHRS and YFSETQ. This CDR3 is 15 amino acids long. The CDR3 loop is CASSLSPGSQETQYF. CDR3 nucleotide sequence: TGCGCCAGCAGCCTTAGCCCGGGGAGCCAAGAGACCCAGTACTTC.

This clonotype has at least ten counts. This chain uses TRBV6-5 with TRBJ2-7; 10 bases are a match to TRBD2. CDR1 is MNHEY and CDR2 is SVGAGI in the germline V gene. Trimming cost V 0 bases and J 5 bases; bases outside gene matches: 7. The CDR3 is 16 residues long. The CDR3 coding sequence is TGTGCCAGCAGTTACTCGTCCAGCGGGGGGGGCGACGAGCAGTACTTC. Translation: CASSYSSSGGGDEQYF.

Judged by abundance, this clonotype is medium-sized. This chain connects TRBV28 to TRBJ2-7, with D perhaps matching TRBD2 (5 bases). CDR3 length: 11 amino acids. Trimming took 5 bases from V and 5 from J, leaving 7 bases between them. The germline CDR1 and CDR2 sequences are MDHEN and SYDVKM. DNA for the CDR3: TGTGCCAGCAGTGTGGGAGACGAGCAGTACTTC. It is translated as CASSVGDEQYF.

This clonotype ranks as medium-sized. This sequence joins TRBV20-1 and TRBJ1-2; weak D call: TRBD1 (5 bases). The ends were cut back, 1 base at V and 8 bases at J, with 14 bases in the middle. The length of the CDR3 is 13 residues. CDR1 is DFQATT, CDR2 SNEGSKA, per germline (reference sequence). The CDR3 DNA reads as TGCAGTGCTAGAGCGTCGGACATGGTGGGCTACACCTTC. It yields the protein CSARASDMVGYTF.

Concerning this clonotype itself: The junction departs from germline at one end; a sequencing error may be responsible. The chain links TRBV7-9 to TRBJ2-1; no firm D call. The CDR3 sequence is 13 residues long. CDR1 and CDR2 (germline): SEHNR, FQNEAQ (reference sequence). The CDR3 protein is CASTLWSENEQFF. CDR3 in DNA: TGTGCCAGCACCTTATGGTCGGAAAATGAGCAGTTCTTC.

This sequence joins TRBV9 and TRBJ2-1; D unclear. The CDR3 extends over 16 amino acids. The ends were cut back, 0 bases at V and 7 bases at J, with 17 bases in the middle. Germline loops: CDR1 SGDLS, CDR2 YYNGEE. The CDR3 coding sequence is TGTGCCAGCAGCGTAGGGACGCGTTGGCGTGGGAATGAGCAGTTCTTC. Protein product: CASSVGTRWRGNEQFF. The whole variable domain, remainder taken from reference TRBV9 and TRBJ2-1, is DSGVTQTPKHLITATGQRVTLRCSPRSGDLSVYWYQQSLDQGLQFLIQYYNGEERAKGNILERFSAQQFPDLHSELNLSSLELGDSALYFCASSVGTRWRGNEQFFGPGTRLTVL.

This clonotype was seen many times. The chain employs TRBV2 and TRBJ2-6; TRBD2 might be the D (5 bases). Per the germline V gene, CDR1 is SNHLY and CDR2 is FYNNEI. CDR3 length equals 15 residues. The V end lost 3 bases, the J end lost 4 bases, and 10 bases lay between the germline ends. CDR3 loop: CASSDRGGGANVLTF. DNA for the CDR3: TGTGCCAGCAGTGACCGGGGTGGAGGGGCCAACGTCCTGACTTTC.